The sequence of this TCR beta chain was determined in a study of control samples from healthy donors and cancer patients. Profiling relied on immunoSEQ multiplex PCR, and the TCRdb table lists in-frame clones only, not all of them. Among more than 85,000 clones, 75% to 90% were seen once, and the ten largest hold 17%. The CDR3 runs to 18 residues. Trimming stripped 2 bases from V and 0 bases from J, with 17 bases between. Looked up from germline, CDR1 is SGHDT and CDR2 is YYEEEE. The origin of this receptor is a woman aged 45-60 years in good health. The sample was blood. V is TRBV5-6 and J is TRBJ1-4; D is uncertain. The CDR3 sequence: CASSFFQVLAATNEKLFF. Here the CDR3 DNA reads TGTGCCAGCAGCTTTTTTCAGGTCCTTGCGGCAACTAATGAAAAACTGTTTTTT.